A selection of T cell receptor beta chains follows, all from one sample in a study of memory CD4+ T cells and cytomegalovirus serostatus. Using immunoSEQ multiplex PCR, the repertoire was profiled, and TCRdb retains in-frame clones only, with some absent. The sample carries just under 65,000 clones, approximately 71% recorded once. Sequenced: memory CD4+ T cells from blood. The receptors were gathered from an adult in good health and CMV-seronegative. CDR3s include the opening cysteine and the closing phenylalanine or tryptophan. D genes are given only for firm matches. A row's size may be missing; if present it is once, few, many or a size class.

V,J,size,D,DNA,CDR3
TRBV6-1,TRBJ2-3,once,TRBD1,TGTGCCAGCAGCGTCGGGACAGGGCGAACAGATACGCAGTATTTT,CASSVGTGRTDTQYF
TRBV7-9,TRBJ2-1,NA,TRBD2,TGTGCCAGCAGCTTAAGCAGCGGGAGGACGGATGAGCAGTTCTTC,CASSLSSGRTDEQFF
TRBV10-3,TRBJ1-2,NA,NA,TGTGCCATGTGGCGTGGGAACTATGGCTACACCTTC,CAMWRGNYGYTF
TRBV18,TRBJ2-2,NA,NA,TGTGCCAGCTCACCAACCGGGGAGCTGTTTTTT,CASSPTGELFF
TRBV5-8,TRBJ2-6,NA,NA,TGTGCCAGCAGCTTGAGGCAGGGGGGGGCCAACGTCCTGACTTTC,CASSLRQGGANVLTF
TRBV7-2,TRBJ1-3,NA,TRBD1,TGTGCCAGCAGCGGACGGACAGGGGAGGGAAACACCATATATTTT,CASSGRTGEGNTIYF
TRBV28,TRBJ1-1,NA,NA,TGTGCCAGCAGCTTCTCGTCACAGGGAATGAACACTGAAGCTTTCTTT,CASSFSSQGMNTEAFF
TRBV2,TRBJ1-2,NA,NA,TGTGCCAGCAGTGGATCCGGACAGAAACGCGGCTACACCTTC,CASSGSGQKRGYTF
TRBV21-1,TRBJ2-7,NA,NA,TGTGCCAGCGGGACTAGCGCCTACGAGCAGTACTTC,CASGTSAYEQYF
TRBV28,TRBJ1-2,NA,NA,TGTGCCAGCAGTATTGGCGGAACTAACTATGGCTACACCTTC,CASSIGGTNYGYTF